The text below deals with one T cell receptor (beta chain). At least ten counts were recorded for this clonotype. What this receptor recognizes is not known. There are no base qualities to consult, and no much larger clone falls within one base. This record belongs to a study of T cell repertoires in cytomegalovirus infection (dated by TCRdb to the late 2010s). Study-wide context: Donor HLA type was relevant to the analysis, as public TCR beta signatures indicated carriage of CMV infection together with the matching HLA type.

For sequencing, an Illumina HiSeq 1500 was employed. Through fastp at Q25 and MiXCR, TCRdb rebuilt clones from the public reads, retaining in-frame beta chains. Each entry is one CDR3 protein sequence, shown with its most common DNA and genes. The sample table holds approximately 500,000 distinct CDR3 sequences, of which roughly 10% were seen once. The top ten clones comprise 10% of the sample. The CDR3 starts with the cysteine, ends with the phenylalanine, and has 15 residues. Only the CDR3 part of the read is kept: 45 bases, read in frame from the first base. Via the germline V gene, CDR1 is MGHRA and CDR2 YSYEKL. A distance of 16 bases separates the germline ends of V and J, which lose 4 bases and 4 bases respectively. On the study overall, not on this receptor specifically: Carriers of CMV infection plus the relevant HLA type were discriminated by the cumulative frequency of public TCR beta family members in the study cohort and in an independent roughly 370-donor cohort. The ex vivo response was dominated by HLA-C-restricted CMV-specific TCR beta clonotypes, and the single most frequent clonotype in two of eight donors was supplied by these HLA-C-restricted clonotypes.

Sequenced sample: PBMCs. This receptor chain uses TRBV4-1 and TRBJ2-5; 5 matching bases give a weak D call of TRBD1. This sequence was found in a human donor in good health (CMV status not recorded). Some clones in this sample may be carry-over from other donors' samples. The bases read TGCGCCAGCAGCCTCCTCCAGGGTATGGGAGAGACCCAGTACTTC. The encoded protein is CASSLLQGMGETQYF.